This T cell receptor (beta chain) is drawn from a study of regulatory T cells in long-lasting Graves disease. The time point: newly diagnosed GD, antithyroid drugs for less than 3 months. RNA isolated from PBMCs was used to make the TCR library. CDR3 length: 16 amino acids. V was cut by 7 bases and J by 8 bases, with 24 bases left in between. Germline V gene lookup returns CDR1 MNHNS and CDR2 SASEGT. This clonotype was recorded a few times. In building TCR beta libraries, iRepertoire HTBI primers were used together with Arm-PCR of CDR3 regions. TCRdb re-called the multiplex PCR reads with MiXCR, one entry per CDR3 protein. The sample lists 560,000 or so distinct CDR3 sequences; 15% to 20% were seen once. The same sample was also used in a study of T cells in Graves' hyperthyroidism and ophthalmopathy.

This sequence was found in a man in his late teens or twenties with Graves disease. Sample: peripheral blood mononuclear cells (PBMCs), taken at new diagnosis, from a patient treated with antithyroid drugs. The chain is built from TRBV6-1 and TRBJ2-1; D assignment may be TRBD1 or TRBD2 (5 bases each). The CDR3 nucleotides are TGTGCCAGCAATCTAAGCCCTGCCAGGGCGCGGGATGAGCAGTTCTTC. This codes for CASNLSPARARDEQFF.